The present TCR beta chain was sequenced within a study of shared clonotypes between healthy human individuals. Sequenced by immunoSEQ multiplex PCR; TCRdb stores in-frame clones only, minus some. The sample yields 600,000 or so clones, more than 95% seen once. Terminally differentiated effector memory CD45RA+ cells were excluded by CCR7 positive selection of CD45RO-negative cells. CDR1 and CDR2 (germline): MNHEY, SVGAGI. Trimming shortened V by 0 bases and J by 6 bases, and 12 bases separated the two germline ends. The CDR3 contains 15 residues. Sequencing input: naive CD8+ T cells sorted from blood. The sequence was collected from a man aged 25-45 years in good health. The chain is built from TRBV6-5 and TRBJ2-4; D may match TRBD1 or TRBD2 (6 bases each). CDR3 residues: CASSYSWGAGNIQYF. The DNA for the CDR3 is TGTGCCAGCAGTTACTCTTGGGGGGCCGGAAACATTCAGTACTTC.